The next 23 T cell receptor beta chains were all read from a single sample in a study of T-cell memory formation after mild COVID-19 (dated by TCRdb to about 2021). Libraries were constructed by 5' RACE. The sequencing machine was an Illumina NovaSeq 6000. TCRdb handled the public reads itself, with Q25 trimming in fastp and clone calling in MiXCR, and kept productive beta chains. Rows merge per CDR3 protein into single entries with the most common DNA and genes. The sample yields some 350,000 distinct CDR3 sequences; about 15% were counted once. About 20% of the sample lies in the top ten. Sequenced sample: PBMCs or a T cell subset sorted from them (not recorded which). These receptor sequences come from a man younger than 30 who had mild COVID-19 (a few samples of this study predate the infection). The sample titles of this study are shuffled in the database, so cell type and time point are left out; the donor was told from shared clones.

The V gene is TRBV29-1, the J gene TRBJ1-1; D is uncertain. V lost 3 bases to trimming and J lost 0 bases, with 8 bases between them. This CDR3 contains 13 residues. CDR1 and CDR2 from the germline V gene are SQVTM and ANQGSEA. CDR3 nucleotide sequence: TGCAGCGTTGAGATTGAAATGAACACTGAAGCTTTCTTT. It translates to CSVEIEMNTEAFF.

The chain uses TRBV7-8 and TRBJ1-2; 7 bases align to TRBD1. CDR1 SGHVS and CDR2 FQNEAQ come from the germline V gene. J gave up 3 bases and V 7 bases, and 8 bases lay outside the gene matches. This CDR3 region has 14 residues. Written as DNA, the CDR3 is TGTGCCAGCAAGGGCAGGGGGTTGCACTATGGCTACACCTTC. This sequence encodes CASKGRGLHYGYTF.

V gene TRBV9 combines with J gene TRBJ2-7; 12 bases align to TRBD2. The length of the CDR3 is 16 residues. CDR1 is SGDLS and CDR2 is YYNGEE in the germline V gene. The ends lost 3 bases at V and 4 bases at J; junction bases unmatched: 8. CDR3 protein: CASSATGTSGPYEQYF. The CDR3 DNA follows: TGTGCCAGCAGCGCGACCGGGACTAGCGGGCCATACGAGCAGTACTTC.

This clonotype was seen a few times. This rearrangement joins TRBV7-3 to TRBJ2-3, with 15 bases lining up with TRBD2. The CDR3 spans 20 residues. Germline CDR1 and CDR2: SGHTA and FQGTGA. Trimming at V came to 0 bases and at J to 0 bases, leaving 7 bases not matched to a gene. The CDR3: CASSLTRPGTSGGSTDTQYF. As DNA, the CDR3 is TGTGCCAGCAGCTTAACCCGACCCGGGACTAGCGGGGGGAGCACAGATACGCAGTATTTT.

The chain uses TRBV5-6 and TRBJ1-2; weak D call: TRBD1 (5 bases). The germline gives CDR1 SGHDT, CDR2 YYEEEE. This CDR3 spans 14 amino acids. V shed 2 bases and J shed 4 bases, with 12 bases lying between them. Here the CDR3 DNA reads TGTGCCAGCAGCTTTGGGGGACGTCTCTATGGCTACACCTTC. Translating gives CASSFGGRLYGYTF.

The chain uses TRBV20-1 and TRBJ1-5; no definite D call. The CDR3 sequence is 15 residues long. Looked up from germline, CDR1 is DFQATT and CDR2 is SNEGSKA (reference sequence). Trimming left V 5 bases short and J 3 bases short, with 17 bases between. CDR3 amino acids: CSARTSLTVNQPQHF. The DNA of the CDR3 is TGCAGTGCTCGCACGTCCCTAACTGTCAATCAGCCCCAGCATTTT.

This chain's CDR3 is CSARDTYGGPVGQETQYF. DNA for the CDR3: TGCAGTGCTAGAGATACTTACGGGGGGCCCGTTGGGCAAGAGACCCAGTACTTC. V is TRBV20-1 and J is TRBJ2-5; tentatively, D is TRBD2 (7 bases). Trimming stripped 0 bases from V and 2 bases from J, with 22 bases between. Germline V CDR1 and CDR2: DFQATT, SNEGSKA (reference sequence). The CDR3 covers 18 residues.

In this sample, this clonotype turned up a few times. V gene TRBV4-1 combines with J gene TRBJ1-5, with D unresolved. The CDR3 runs 15 residues. Trimming removed 1 base at V and 0 bases at J, with 7 bases between. Germline V lookup: CDR1 MGHRA, CDR2 YSYEKL. This CDR3 reads CASSQVQNSNQPQHF. DNA for the CDR3: TGCGCCAGCAGCCAAGTTCAGAATAGCAATCAGCCCCAGCATTTT.

This clonotype appeared many times. The genes are TRBV5-1 and TRBJ1-2, with D maybe TRBD1 (5 bases). The CDR3 is 13 residues long. V lost 0 bases, J lost 3 bases, and 6 bases lay in between. Per the germline V gene, CDR1 is SGHRS and CDR2 is YFSETQ. The CDR3 DNA reads TGCGCCAGCAGCTTGGTGGGGCACTATGGCTACACCTTC. Its protein product is CASSLVGHYGYTF.

This chain links TRBV15 with TRBJ2-5; 13 bases map to TRBD2. V lost 1 base, J lost 1 base, and 3 bases stayed unmatched. This CDR3 comprises 17 residues. Germline V gene lookup returns CDR1 LNHNV and CDR2 YYDKDF (reference sequence). The CDR3: CATSRGGLAGAQETQYF. DNA for the CDR3: TGTGCCACCAGCAGAGGAGGACTAGCGGGGGCCCAAGAGACCCAGTACTTC.

The chain recombines TRBV5-6 with TRBJ1-6; no definite D call. Germline CDR1 and CDR2: SGHDT and YYEEEE. The CDR3 spans 14 residues. V was cut by 5 bases and J by 8 bases, with 14 bases left in between. CDR3 nucleotides: TGTGCCAGCAGACTCCGGGGTATCGATTCACCCCTCCACTTT. Its protein product is CASRLRGIDSPLHF.

This clonotype has at least ten counts. CDR3 nucleotides: TGTGCCAGCAGCAGGGGACAGATGAACACTGAAGCTTTCTTT. As protein: CASSRGQMNTEAFF. V gene TRBV7-2 combines with J gene TRBJ1-1; 7 bases agree with TRBD1. Germline trimming cut 5 bases from V and 0 bases from J; bases unmatched to any gene: 3. Germline values: CDR1 SGHTA, CDR2 FQGNSA. The CDR3 has 14 amino acids.

The V gene is TRBV29-1, the J gene TRBJ2-7; perhaps TRBD1 as D (6 bases). The CDR3 runs to 12 residues. V was clipped by 3 bases and J by 4 bases, with 10 bases between them. CDR1 is SQVTM, CDR2 ANQGSEA, per germline. The CDR3 spells CSVENRVYEQYF. The CDR3 coding sequence is TGCAGCGTTGAGAACAGGGTTTACGAGCAGTACTTC.

This clonotype turned up a few times. This chain uses TRBV4-2 with TRBJ1-2, with 7 bases aligning to TRBD1. Per germline, CDR1 LGHNA and CDR2 YNFKEQ. V gave up 1 base and J gave up 7 bases; unmatched junction bases: 9. This CDR3 has 15 residues. The CDR3 is CASSQGGQSLGGYTF. As DNA, the CDR3 is TGTGCCAGCAGCCAAGGGGGACAGTCACTGGGTGGCTACACCTTC.

This clonotype occurred a few times. The V gene is TRBV12-3 or TRBV12-4, the J gene TRBJ1-3, with D tentatively TRBD1 (5 bases). The V end was cut by 4 bases, the J end by 1 base, with 8 bases between. There are 14 residues in the CDR3. The CDR3 sequence: CASSWTLSGNTIYF. The CDR3 DNA reads TGTGCCAGCAGTTGGACACTTTCTGGAAACACCATATATTTT.

This clonotype was recorded a few times. The V gene is TRBV29-1, the J gene TRBJ2-3; TRBD2 matches at 10 bases. CDR3 length equals 13 residues. Per the germline V gene, CDR1 is SQVTM and CDR2 is ANQGSEA. V lost 7 bases and J lost 2; bases outside the gene matches: 3. This chain's CDR3 is CSAGTSVTDTQYF. In DNA form, the CDR3 reads TGCAGCGCCGGGACTAGCGTCACAGATACGCAGTATTTT.

This clonotype was counted at least ten times. This chain joins TRBV3-1 and TRBJ2-5; 8 positions agree with TRBD2. This CDR3 comprises 18 residues. V trimming: 3 bases; J trimming: 4 bases; junction bases outside the gene matches: 16. The germline CDR1 and CDR2 sequences are LGHDT and YNNKEL (reference sequence). The CDR3 here is CASSHLMTGGVSSETQYF. The CDR3 DNA reads as TGTGCCAGCAGCCACCTGATGACGGGGGGGGTCTCGTCAGAGACCCAGTACTTC.

At least ten counts were recorded for this clonotype. The genes are TRBV11-2 and TRBJ2-3, with TRBD2 matching over 12 bases. Germline V gives CDR1 SGHAT, CDR2 FQNNGV. The junction had 3 bases not matched to a gene; V was cut back by 4 bases and J by 4 bases. The CDR3 contains 15 residues. The CDR3 loop is CASSWTSGAADTQYF. As DNA, the CDR3 is TGTGCCAGCAGCTGGACTAGCGGGGCTGCAGATACGCAGTATTTT.

The rearrangement joins TRBV10-3 to TRBJ1-6; perhaps TRBD1 as D (5 bases). Germline CDR1 and CDR2: ENHRY and SYGVKD. Trimming took off 6 bases at V and 8 bases at J, with 8 bases between the two ends. The CDR3 length is 12 residues. CDR3 region: CAIRGTDSPLHF. DNA for the CDR3: TGTGCCATCAGGGGGACGGATTCACCCCTCCACTTT.

This clonotype was found many times. The CDR3 sequence is CSARFSGTGPPYEQYF. CDR3 DNA: TGCAGTGCTAGGTTTTCAGGGACAGGGCCCCCCTACGAGCAGTACTTC. The V gene is TRBV20-1, the J gene TRBJ2-7; 9 positions agree with TRBD1. The V segment lost 3 bases and the J segment 2 bases; nucleotides outside the gene matches: 11. The CDR3 consists of 16 residues. Germline values: CDR1 DFQATT, CDR2 SNEGSKA (reference sequence).

This chain uses TRBV28 with TRBJ2-7; D is uncertain. This CDR3 is 13 amino acids long. V was clipped by 2 bases and J by 6 bases, with 11 bases between them. CDR1 MDHEN and CDR2 SYDVKM come from the germline V gene. The CDR3 protein is CASSLGSTAEQYV. The CDR3 bases are TGTGCCAGCAGTTTAGGGTCTACGGCCGAGCAGTACGTC.

This clonotype was observed a few times. The V gene is TRBV6-5, the J gene TRBJ2-7; TRBD1 matches 9 bases. Germline CDR1 reads MNHEY; CDR2 reads SVGAGI. CDR3 length: 16 amino acids. V lost 8 bases to trimming and J lost 2 bases; unmatched junction nucleotides: 13. The CDR3 sequence: CASRNTGGGLAYEQYF. Here the CDR3 DNA reads TGTGCCAGCCGCAACACAGGGGGCGGTTTAGCCTACGAGCAGTACTTC.

The chain employs TRBV29-1 and TRBJ2-1; a weak D match, TRBD1 (6 bases). V was trimmed by 1 base and J by 2 bases, leaving 9 bases between them. CDR3 length: 14 residues. Germline CDR1 reads SQVTM; CDR2 reads ANQGSEA. CDR3 bases: TGCAGCGTTGAAGCAGGGGCGACCTACAATGAGCAGTTCTTC. Protein: CSVEAGATYNEQFF.